Each of the 13 T cell receptor beta chains below was sequenced from the same sample in a study of blood T cell repertoires in COVID-19. Sequenced by immunoSEQ multiplex PCR; TCRdb stores in-frame clones only, minus some. Of 300,000 to 400,000 clones listed, around 83% were seen once; the top ten hold 2.5% to 3%. Sequencing was performed on peripheral blood. These receptor sequences come from a man aged 25 to 45 with active or convalescent COVID-19.

This clone is a singleton in its sample. The chain joins TRBV19 to TRBJ2-6; possibly TRBD1 for D (6 bases). V was trimmed by 7 bases and J by 0 bases, leaving 13 bases between them. CDR3 length equals 16 residues. The germline V gene has CDR1 LNHDA and CDR2 SQIVND (reference sequence). The CDR3, as DNA: TGTGCCAGTACCCCACAGGGATTCTCTGGGGCCAACGTCCTGACTTTC. This gives the protein CASTPQGFSGANVLTF.

The chain employs TRBV7-9 and TRBJ1-4; TRBD1 agrees at 9 bases. Per germline, CDR1 SEHNR and CDR2 FQNEAQ (reference sequence). The CDR3 length is 18 residues. The V gene end was trimmed by 4 bases and the J gene end by 0 bases; junction bases not matched to a gene: 9. The CDR3 bases are TGTGCCAGCAGCTCAAGGACAGGGGTGGGTGCAACTAATGAAAAACTGTTTTTT. Amino acids: CASSSRTGVGATNEKLFF.

The gene calls are TRBV19 and TRBJ1-3, with D uncertain. This CDR3 spans 12 amino acids. V was trimmed by 10 bases and J by 0 bases, leaving 7 bases between them. The V gene's germline CDR1 is LNHDA and CDR2 SQIVND (reference sequence). The CDR3 nucleotides read TGTGCCACCAGATCCTCTGGAAACACCATATATTTT. This translates into CATRSSGNTIYF.

The rearrangement links TRBV15 to TRBJ2-2, with unresolved D. Between the trimmed V and J ends, which lost 2 bases and 0 bases, there was a span of 7 bases. CDR3 length: 15 residues. From germline, CDR1 is LNHNV and CDR2 YYDKDF (reference sequence). CDR3 coding DNA: TGTGCCACCAGCAGACCTGACACGAACACCGGGGAGCTGTTTTTT. Protein product: CATSRPDTNTGELFF.

This clone was counted between two and nine times. This chain connects TRBV30 to TRBJ1-2; no reliable D call. The germline V gene encodes CDR1 GTSNPN and CDR2 SVGIG (reference sequence). V lost 3 bases and J 5 bases, leaving 13 bases between the germline ends. The CDR3 covers 13 residues. DNA of the CDR3: TGTGCCTGGAGAGAGAGAGCCTCATATGGCTACACCTTC. It is translated as CAWRERASYGYTF. Combining the CDR3 with reference TRBV30 and TRBJ1-2 gives the whole variable domain SQTIHQWPATLVQPVGSPLSLECTVEGTSNPNLYWYRQAAGRGLQLLFYSVGIGQISSEVPQNLSASRPQDRQFILSSKKLLLSDSGFYLCAWRERASYGYTFGSGTRLTVV.

This sequence joins TRBV5-4 and TRBJ2-5; unclear D gene. The CDR3 is 14 amino acids. The V end lost 3 bases, the J end lost 1 base, and 10 bases lay between the germline ends. Germline loops: CDR1 SGHNT, CDR2 YYREEE (reference sequence). DNA of the CDR3: TGTGCCAGCAGCTCGCTGGCCCTCCAAGAGACCCAGTACTTC. Protein product: CASSSLALQETQYF.

This clone was found a few times. CDR3 residues: CATSDPLTGEAFF. CDR3 DNA sequence: TGTGCCACCAGTGACCCACTGACAGGGGAGGCTTTCTTT. This chain joins TRBV24-1 and TRBJ1-1; 8 nucleotides match TRBD1. The CDR3 loop spans 13 amino acids. V lost 4 bases to trimming and J lost 11 bases; unmatched junction nucleotides: 8. Per the germline V gene, CDR1 is KGHDR and CDR2 is SFDVKD.

This clone was seen a single time. The CDR3 DNA sequence: TGTGCCAGCAGGGACATGTTCTCCGGGGAGCTGTTTTTT. This sequence encodes CASRDMFSGELFF. V gene TRBV3-1 (or the pseudogene TRBV3-2) combines with J gene TRBJ2-2; the D gene is possibly TRBD1 (5 bases). Germline V gives CDR1 LGHDT, CDR2 YNNKEL (reference sequence). The CDR3 has 13 residues. V lost 6 bases and J 6 bases, leaving 11 bases between the germline ends.

CDR3 sequence (DNA): TGTGCCAGCAGCTTAGGGCCCTCGGGAGCTGGCACAGATACGCAGTATTTT. Translating it yields CASSLGPSGAGTDTQYF. The rearrangement uses TRBV7-7 and TRBJ2-3; D might be TRBD2 (6 bases). This CDR3 is built from 17 residues. Germline CDR1 and CDR2: SSHAT and FNYEAQ (reference sequence). Between the trimmed V and J ends, which lost 1 base and 1 base, there was a span of 15 bases.

V gene TRBV4-1 combines with J gene TRBJ1-1; 8 positions agree with TRBD1. V lost 4 bases and J lost 4; bases outside the gene matches: 8. Germline CDR1 and CDR2: MGHRA and YSYEKL. The CDR3 extends over 15 amino acids. The CDR3 region has the DNA TGCGCCAGCAGCCTCCGGACAGGGTTTGGCACTGAAGCTTTCTTT. Its protein is CASSLRTGFGTEAFF.

V gene TRBV18 combines with J gene TRBJ1-1, with unresolved D. The V end lost 4 bases, the J end lost 4 bases, and 16 bases lay between the germline ends. The CDR3 runs 15 residues. From germline, CDR1 is KGHSH and CDR2 LQKENI. The DNA of the CDR3 is TGTGCCAGCTCACTCCGGGTCGCGGAGGGCACTGAAGCTTTCTTT. Its protein is CASSLRVAEGTEAFF. Complete variable domain (other parts from reference TRBV18 and TRBJ1-1): NAGVMQNPRHLVRRRGQEARLRCSPMKGHSHVYWYRQLPEEGLKFMVYLQKENIIDESGMPKERFSAEFPKEGPSILRIQQVVRGDSAAYFCASSLRVAEGTEAFFGQGTRLTVV.

In this sample, this clone turned up many times. The chain has TRBV9 and TRBJ2-7, with TRBD1 as a possible D gene (7 bases). The CDR3 is 14 amino acids. Germline CDR1 is SGDLS and CDR2 is YYNGEE. V was cut by 3 bases and J by 6 bases, with 16 bases left in between. The CDR3 DNA follows: TGTGCCAGCAGCGCCCGGGACAGAGCGGGCGAGCAGTACTTC. It yields the protein CASSARDRAGEQYF.

This chain joins TRBV7-2 and TRBJ2-7, with 9 bases aligning to TRBD2. The CDR3 sequence is 15 residues long. The J segment lost 7 bases and the V segment lost 0 bases, leaving 7 bases of the junction unmatched. Germline CDR1 and CDR2: SGHTA and FQGNSA. The CDR3 bases are TGTGCCAGCAGCTTAGCGGGCGGGGGGGCGGAAGAGCAGTACTTC. Translating it yields CASSLAGGGAEEQYF.